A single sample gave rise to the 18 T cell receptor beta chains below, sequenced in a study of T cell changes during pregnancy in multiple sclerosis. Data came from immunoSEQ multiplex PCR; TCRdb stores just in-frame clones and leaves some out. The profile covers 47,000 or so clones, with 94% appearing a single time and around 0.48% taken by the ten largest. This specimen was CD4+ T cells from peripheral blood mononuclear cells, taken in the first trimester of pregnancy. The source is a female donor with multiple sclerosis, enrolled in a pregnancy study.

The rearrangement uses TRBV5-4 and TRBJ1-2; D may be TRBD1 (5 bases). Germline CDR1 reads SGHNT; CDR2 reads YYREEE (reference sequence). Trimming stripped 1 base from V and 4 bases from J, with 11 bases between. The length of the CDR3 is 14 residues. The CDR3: CASSLYGGSYGYTF. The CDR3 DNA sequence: TGTGCCAGCAGCTTGTATGGGGGGTCCTATGGCTACACCTTC.

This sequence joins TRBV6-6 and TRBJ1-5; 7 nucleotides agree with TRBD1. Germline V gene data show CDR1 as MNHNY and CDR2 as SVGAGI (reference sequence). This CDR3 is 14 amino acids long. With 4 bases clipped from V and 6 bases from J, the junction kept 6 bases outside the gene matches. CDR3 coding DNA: TGTGCCAGCAGTTCCGGACAGGTAGGTCAGCCCCAGCATTTT. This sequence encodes CASSSGQVGQPQHF.

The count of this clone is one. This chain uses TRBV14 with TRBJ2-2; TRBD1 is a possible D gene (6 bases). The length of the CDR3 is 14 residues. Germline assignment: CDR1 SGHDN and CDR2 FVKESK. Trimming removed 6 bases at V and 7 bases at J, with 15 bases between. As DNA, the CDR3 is TGTGCCAGCAGGCCCACAGGGATCGGCGGGGAGCTGTTTTTT. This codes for CASRPTGIGGELFF.

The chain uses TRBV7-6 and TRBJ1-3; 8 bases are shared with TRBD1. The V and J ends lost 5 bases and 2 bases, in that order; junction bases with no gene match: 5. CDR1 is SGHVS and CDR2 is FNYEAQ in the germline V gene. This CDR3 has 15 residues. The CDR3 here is CASSDRRGPGNTIYF. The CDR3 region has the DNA TGTGCCAGCAGCGACCGCAGGGGGCCTGGAAACACCATATATTTT.

The CDR3 reads CASSGSGALTDTQYF. The CDR3 DNA reads as TGTGCCAGCAGTGGATCAGGTGCACTCACAGATACGCAGTATTTT. This chain uses TRBV6-4 with TRBJ2-3; D gene unclear. This CDR3 has 15 residues. V was clipped by 4 bases and J by 2 bases, with 13 bases between them. CDR1 is MRHNA and CDR2 is SNTAGT in the germline V gene.

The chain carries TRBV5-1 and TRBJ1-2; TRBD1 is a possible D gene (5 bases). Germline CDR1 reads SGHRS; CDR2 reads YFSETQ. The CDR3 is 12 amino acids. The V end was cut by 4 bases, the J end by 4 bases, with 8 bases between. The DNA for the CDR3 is TGCGCCAGCAGCCCGGGACTCTATGGCTACACCTTC. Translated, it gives CASSPGLYGYTF.

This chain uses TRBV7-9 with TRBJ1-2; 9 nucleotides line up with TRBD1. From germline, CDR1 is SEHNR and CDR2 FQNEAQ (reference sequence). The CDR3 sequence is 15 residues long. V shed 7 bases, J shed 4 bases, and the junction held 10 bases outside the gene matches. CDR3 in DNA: TGTGCCAGCACCCCACGGGGACAGGGCCCCTATGGCTACACCTTC. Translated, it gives CASTPRGQGPYGYTF.

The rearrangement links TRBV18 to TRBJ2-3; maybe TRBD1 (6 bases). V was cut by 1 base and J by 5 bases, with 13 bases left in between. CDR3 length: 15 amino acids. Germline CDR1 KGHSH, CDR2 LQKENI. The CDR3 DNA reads TGTGCCAGCTCACCACGGGGGCCCGATGGAGATACGCAGTATTTT. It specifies CASSPRGPDGDTQYF.

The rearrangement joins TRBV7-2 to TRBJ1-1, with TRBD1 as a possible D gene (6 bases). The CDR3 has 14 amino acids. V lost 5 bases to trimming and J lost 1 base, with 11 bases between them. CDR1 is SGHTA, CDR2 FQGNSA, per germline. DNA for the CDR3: TGTGCCAGCAGCACACCGGGACAGAACACTGAAGCTTTCTTT. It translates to CASSTPGQNTEAFF.

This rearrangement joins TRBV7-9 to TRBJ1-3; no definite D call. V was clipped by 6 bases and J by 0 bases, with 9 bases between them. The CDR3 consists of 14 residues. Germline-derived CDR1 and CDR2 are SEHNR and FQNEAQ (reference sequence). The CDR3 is CASSPGASGNTIYF. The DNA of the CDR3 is TGTGCCAGCAGTCCGGGAGCCTCTGGAAACACCATATATTTT.

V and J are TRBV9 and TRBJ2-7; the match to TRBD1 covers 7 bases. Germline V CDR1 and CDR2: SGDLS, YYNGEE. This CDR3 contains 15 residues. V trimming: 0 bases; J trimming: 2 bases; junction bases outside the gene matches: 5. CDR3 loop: CASSVGTGGTYEQYF. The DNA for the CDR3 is TGTGCCAGCAGCGTAGGGACAGGTGGCACCTACGAGCAGTACTTC.

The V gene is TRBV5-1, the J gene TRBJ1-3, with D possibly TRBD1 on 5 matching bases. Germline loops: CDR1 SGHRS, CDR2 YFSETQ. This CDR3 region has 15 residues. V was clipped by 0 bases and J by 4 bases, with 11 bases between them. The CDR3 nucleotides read TGCGCCAGCAGCTTGGCGGGGACTTCGGGAAACACCATATATTTT. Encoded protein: CASSLAGTSGNTIYF.

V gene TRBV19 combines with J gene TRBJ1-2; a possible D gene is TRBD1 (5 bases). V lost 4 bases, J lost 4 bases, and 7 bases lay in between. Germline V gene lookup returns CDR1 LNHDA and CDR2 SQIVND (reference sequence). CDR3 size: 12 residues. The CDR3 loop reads CASSRGSYGYTF. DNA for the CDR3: TGTGCCAGTAGTAGGGGCAGCTATGGCTACACCTTC.

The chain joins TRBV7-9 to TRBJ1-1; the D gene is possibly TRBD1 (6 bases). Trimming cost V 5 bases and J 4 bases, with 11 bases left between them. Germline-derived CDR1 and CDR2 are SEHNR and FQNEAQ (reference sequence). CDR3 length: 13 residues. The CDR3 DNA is TGTGCCAGCAGCAGGGGGACGGGCACTGAAGCTTTCTTT. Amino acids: CASSRGTGTEAFF.

The CDR3 DNA reads as TGTGCCAGCAGCTTAAACGGGGGGCTTGGGTACAATGAGCAGTTCTTC. Translation gives CASSLNGGLGYNEQFF. The V and J genes are TRBV7-9 and TRBJ2-1; D possibly corresponds to TRBD2 (7 bases). Looked up from germline, CDR1 is SEHNR and CDR2 is FQNEAQ (reference sequence). Between the trimmed V and J ends, which lost 2 bases and 4 bases, there was a span of 15 bases. CDR3 size: 16 residues.

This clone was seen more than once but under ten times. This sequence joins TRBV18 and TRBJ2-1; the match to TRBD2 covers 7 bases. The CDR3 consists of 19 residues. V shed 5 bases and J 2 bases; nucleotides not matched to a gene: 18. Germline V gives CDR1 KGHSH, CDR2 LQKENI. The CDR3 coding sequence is TGTGCCAGCTCAGCCATCCTGACTAGCCCGGGGGTGCCCTACAATGAGCAGTTCTTC. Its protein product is CASSAILTSPGVPYNEQFF.

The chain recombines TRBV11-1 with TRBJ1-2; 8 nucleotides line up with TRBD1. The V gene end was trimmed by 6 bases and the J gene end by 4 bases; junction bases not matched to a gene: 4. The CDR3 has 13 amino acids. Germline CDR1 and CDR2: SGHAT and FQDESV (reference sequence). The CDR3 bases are TGTGCCAGCAGGAGGACAGGGAGCTATGGCTACACCTTC. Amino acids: CASRRTGSYGYTF.

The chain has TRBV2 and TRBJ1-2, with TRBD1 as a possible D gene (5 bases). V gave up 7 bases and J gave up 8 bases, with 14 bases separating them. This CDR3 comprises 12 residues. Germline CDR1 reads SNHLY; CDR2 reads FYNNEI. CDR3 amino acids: CASTPGGVGYTF. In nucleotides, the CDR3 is TGTGCCAGCACCCCCGGGGGGGTAGGCTACACCTTC. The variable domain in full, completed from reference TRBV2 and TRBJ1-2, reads EPEVTQTPSHQVTQMGQEVILRCVPISNHLYFYWYRQILGQKVEFLVSFYNNEISEKSEIFDDQFSVERPDGSNFTLKIRSTKLEDSAMYFCASTPGGVGYTFGSGTRLTVV.